This T cell receptor (beta chain) was documented in a study of shared T cell receptors in the human thymus. Trimming cost V 2 bases and J 3 bases, with 17 bases left between them. This CDR3 has 17 residues. Germline loops: CDR1 MNHNS, CDR2 SASEGT. Profiled with immunoSEQ multiplex PCR; TCRdb holds only in-frame clones, not every one. The sample consists of about 660,000 clones, about 90% of them appearing once. The sample also formed part of further work on human thymus T cells.

The chain couples TRBV6-1 to TRBJ2-1, with D hard to call. Sequencing used thymocytes. The sequence derives from a boy younger than two with a congenital heart defect. CDR3 protein: CASSETEFGPNYNEQFF. CDR3 DNA sequence: TGTGCCAGCAGTGAAACGGAGTTTGGTCCCAACTACAATGAGCAGTTCTTC.